The rows below give T cell receptor beta chains drawn from one sample of a study of blood T cell repertoires in COVID-19. The method was immunoSEQ multiplex PCR; TCRdb's version includes in-frame clones alone and lacks a portion of them. Of over 350,000 clones listed, 87% are singletons. Sequences were obtained from PBMCs or T cells enriched from blood (not recorded which). The receptors stem from a woman aged 45-59 years who had recovered from COVID-19. The CDR3 runs from the conserved cysteine through the conserved F or W. A D gene is named only where the DNA matches it firmly. The size entry is marked missing in some rows and otherwise reads once, few, many or a size class.

>.|.|TRBV28|TRBJ2-7
CASSKRKTALDYEQYF
TGTGCCAGCAGTAAACGAAAGACAGCCTTAGACTACGAGCAGTACTTC
>.|.|TRBV4-2|TRBJ2-2
CASSPITGEGDWENTGELFF
TGTGCCAGCAGCCCAATAACCGGGGAAGGCGACTGGGAGAACACCGGGGAGCTGTTTTTT
>.|TRBD2|TRBV5-1|TRBJ2-3
CASSAGGLTDTQYF
TGCGCCAGCTCCGCGGGGGGCCTTACAGATACGCAGTATTTT
>.|.|TRBV19|TRBJ1-5
CASSTRQGNQPQHF
TGTGCCAGTAGTACCCGACAGGGCAATCAGCCCCAGCATTTT
>.|.|TRBV2|TRBJ1-5
CASSEYPGDNQPQHF
TGTGCCAGCAGTGAATATCCCGGGGACAATCAGCCCCAGCATTTT
>.|.|TRBV6-1|TRBJ2-6
CASSEVGAGANVLTF
TGTGCCAGCAGTGAAGTAGGGGCTGGGGCCAACGTCCTGACTTTC
>.|TRBD2|TRBV7-6|TRBJ2-5
CASSLRSGGGETQYF
TGTGCCAGCAGCTTAAGGAGCGGGGGTGGTGAGACCCAGTACTTC
>once|TRBD2|TRBV13|TRBJ2-7
CASSFLAGGRYEQYF
TGTGCCAGCAGCTTCCTAGCGGGGGGGCGGTACGAGCAGTACTTC
>.|.|TRBV6-5|TRBJ1-2
CASTPLGGESYGYTF
TGTGCCAGCACCCCCCTGGGGGGGGAAAGCTATGGCTACACCTTC
>.|.|TRBV18|TRBJ1-1
CASSPHQGRATEAFF
TGTGCCAGCTCACCCCACCAGGGCAGGGCGACTGAAGCTTTCTTT
>.|.|TRBV5-6|TRBJ1-5
CASSLGVTVSNQPQHF
TGTGCCAGCAGCTTGGGAGTGACAGTTAGCAATCAGCCCCAGCATTTT
>.|.|TRBV6-5|TRBJ1-5
CASTSGTTNQPQHF
TGTGCCAGCACCTCCGGGACAACCAATCAGCCCCAGCATTTT
>.|TRBD1|TRBV7-9|TRBJ1-1
CASSLVGQGVWNTEAFF
TGTGCCAGCAGCTTAGTTGGCCAGGGGGTTTGGAACACTGAAGCTTTCTTT
>few|.|TRBV7-7|TRBJ2-5
CASSPGTSRGETQYF
TGTGCTAGCAGCCCGGGGACAAGCCGCGGAGAGACCCAGTACTTC
>.|TRBD1|TRBV10-3|TRBJ2-1
CAISESGQGNNEQFF
TGTGCCATCAGTGAGTCGGGACAGGGGAACAATGAGCAGTTCTTC
>.|TRBD1|TRBV5-5|TRBJ1-2
CASSQGDRGLLWGYTF
TGTGCCAGCAGCCAGGGGGACAGGGGGCTTCTTTGGGGCTACACCTTC
>.|.|TRBV12-1|TRBJ1-6
CASSPNSSPYMSLHF
TGTGCCAGCAGCCCAAACTCATCCCCCTATATGTCCCTCCACTTT
>many|.|TRBV6-2/TRBV6-3|TRBJ2-7
CASSYRRGSYEQYF
TGTGCCAGCAGTTACCGCAGGGGCTCCTACGAGCAGTACTTC
>.|TRBD1|TRBV14|TRBJ1-2
CASSLTGAYGYTF
TGTGCCAGCAGCCTTACAGGGGCCTATGGCTACACCTTC
>.|.|TRBV5-1|TRBJ2-7
CASSSMTAYEQYF
TGCGCCAGCAGCTCAATGACAGCCTACGAGCAGTACTTC
>.|TRBD1|TRBV2|TRBJ2-2
CASAGTVNTGELFF
TGTGCCAGCGCCGGGACAGTGAACACCGGGGAGCTGTTTTTT
>.|TRBD1|TRBV5-4|TRBJ1-5
CASSPGYRGLSNQPQHF
TGTGCCAGCAGCCCGGGCTACAGGGGGTTAAGCAATCAGCCCCAGCATTTT
>.|TRBD2|TRBV5-8|TRBJ2-1
CASSLGTSGGAEQFF
TGTGCCAGCAGCCTCGGGACTAGCGGGGGGGCTGAGCAGTTCTTC
>few|TRBD1|TRBV10-1|TRBJ1-3
CASSEETGFFGNTIYF
TGCGCCAGCAGTGAGGAGACAGGGTTTTTTGGAAACACCATATATTTT
>.|.|TRBV4-3|TRBJ1-2
CASSQDPPGANYGYTF
TGCGCCAGCAGCCAAGATCCCCCCGGGGCTAACTATGGCTACACCTTC
>once|TRBD1|TRBV28|TRBJ1-5
CASSRRDRGYQPQHF
TGTGCCAGCAGCCGCAGGGACAGGGGGTATCAGCCCCAGCATTTT
>once|.|TRBV7-2|TRBJ2-2
CASSLGPDTGELFF
TGTGCCAGCAGCTTAGGGCCAGACACCGGGGAGCTGTTTTTT
>once|TRBD2|TRBV2|TRBJ2-5
CASSEKLAGEPGRETQYF
TGTGCCAGCAGTGAAAAGCTAGCGGGGGAACCCGGGAGAGAGACCCAGTACTTC
>.|.|TRBV12-5|TRBJ2-3
CASGLVHGFQLINTDTQYF
TGTGCTAGTGGTTTGGTCCACGGGTTCCAGTTGATTAACACAGATACGCAGTATTTT
>.|.|TRBV9|TRBJ1-4
CASSVSPHPGKEKLFF
TGTGCCAGCAGCGTAAGCCCCCACCCGGGGAAGGAAAAACTGTTTTTT
>.|TRBD1|TRBV28|TRBJ2-7
CASWGTGEGEQYF
TGTGCCAGCTGGGGGACAGGGGAGGGCGAGCAGTACTTC
>.|TRBD2|TRBV13|TRBJ2-3
CASSLELADTDTQYF
TGTGCCAGCAGCTTAGAACTAGCGGATACAGATACGCAGTATTTT
>few|TRBD2|TRBV11-2|TRBJ2-7
CASSSDPGGYEQYF
TGTGCCAGCAGCTCGGATCCGGGGGGGTACGAGCAGTACTTC
>.|.|TRBV5-1|TRBJ1-5
CASSLNFGVNQPQHF
TGCGCCAGCAGCTTGAACTTCGGGGTCAATCAGCCCCAGCATTTT
>.|.|TRBV5-1|TRBJ1-2
CASSLESGATNYGYTF
TGCGCCAGCAGCTTGGAGTCAGGCGCCACTAACTATGGCTACACCTTC
>few|TRBD2|TRBV30|TRBJ2-7
CAWSRQIGTSGSYEQYF
TGTGCCTGGAGTCGCCAGATCGGGACTAGCGGGTCCTACGAGCAGTACTTC
>.|.|TRBV3-1/TRBV3-2|TRBJ1-1
CASSQELRRGTEAFF
TGTGCCAGCAGCCAAGAACTGCGGAGGGGCACTGAAGCTTTCTTT
>.|TRBD2|TRBV12-5|TRBJ2-3
CASAGGVADTQYF
TGTGCTAGCGCGGGGGGCGTCGCAGATACGCAGTATTTT
>.|.|TRBV29-1|TRBJ2-1
CSVDSDNEQFF
TGCAGCGTTGATTCAGACAATGAGCAGTTCTTC
>.|.|TRBV30|TRBJ1-3
CAWSDYPGNTIYF
TGTGCCTGGAGCGACTATCCTGGAAACACCATATATTTT
>.|.|TRBV15|TRBJ1-5
CATSSQGQPQHF
TGTGCCACCAGTTCACAGGGCCAGCCCCAGCATTTT
>.|TRBD1|TRBV27|TRBJ1-2
CASADRAFYGYTF
TGTGCCAGCGCAGACAGGGCATTCTATGGCTACACCTTC
>once|.|TRBV18|TRBJ1-3
CASSPSGRQASYLGNTIYF
TGTGCCAGCTCACCCTCGGGAAGACAGGCGTCCTACTTAGGAAACACCATATATTTT
>.|TRBD1|TRBV10-3|TRBJ1-3
CAISESTTGKRNTIYF
TGTGCCATCAGTGAGTCGACGACAGGGAAAAGAAACACCATATATTTT
>.|.|TRBV6-5|TRBJ1-4
CASSYSSERPGEKLFF
TGTGCCAGCAGTTACTCGTCCGAAAGGCCAGGGGAAAAACTGTTTTTT
>.|TRBD2|TRBV18|TRBJ2-1
CASSPYRRTSAYLRGSYNEQFF
TGTGCCAGCTCACCATATAGGCGCACTAGCGCCTACCTGCGGGGCTCCTACAATGAGCAGTTCTTC
>.|.|TRBV14|TRBJ1-2
CASSQDRGYGYTF
TGTGCCAGCAGCCAAGACCGGGGTTATGGCTACACCTTC
>.|.|TRBV5-1|TRBJ1-2
CASSSGQDSWGYTF
TGCGCCAGCAGCTCTGGGCAGGATTCCTGGGGCTACACCTTC
>.|.|TRBV6-5|TRBJ2-5
CASSAGETQYF
TGTGCTAGTAGCGCGGGAGAGACCCAGTACTTC
>.|.|TRBV19|TRBJ1-1
CASSQGIKGTEAFF
TGTGCCAGTAGTCAGGGGATAAAGGGCACTGAAGCTTTCTTT
>.|.|TRBV19|TRBJ1-2
CASTKGRQDLNYGYTF
TGTGCCAGTACAAAGGGACGACAGGATCTAAACTATGGCTACACCTTC
>.|TRBD2|TRBV18|TRBJ2-1
CASSPPGLAYDEQFF
TGTGCCAGCTCACCACCGGGACTAGCGTACGATGAGCAGTTCTTC
>.|.|TRBV2|TRBJ1-5
CASSGGRESHQPQHF
TGTGCCAGCAGTGGGGGCAGGGAATCCCATCAGCCCCAGCATTTT
>few|TRBD1|TRBV5-1|TRBJ1-2
CASSPKDRARLDGYTF
TGCGCCAGCAGCCCAAAGGACAGGGCCCGTCTCGACGGCTACACCTTC
>.|.|TRBV30|TRBJ1-1
CAWSVRGLNTEAFF
TGTGCCTGGAGTGTGCGGGGACTGAACACTGAAGCTTTCTTT
>.|.|TRBV19|TRBJ1-5
CASSIVTGNQPQHF
TGTGCCAGTAGTATTGTGACAGGTAATCAGCCCCAGCATTTT
>.|TRBD2|TRBV19|TRBJ2-1
CASSAIAGSYNEQFF
TGTGCCAGTAGTGCGATAGCGGGTTCCTACAATGAGCAGTTCTTC
>few|.|TRBV12-3/TRBV12-4|TRBJ1-4
CASGQTTNEKLFF
TGTGCCTCCGGACAGACAACTAATGAAAAACTGTTTTTT
>.|TRBD2|TRBV7-6|TRBJ2-3
CASSPGGAGPVRTDTQYF
TGTGCCAGCAGCCCCGGGGGGGCCGGACCAGTCAGGACAGATACGCAGTATTTT